This T cell receptor (beta chain) was obtained from a study of T cell repertoires in cytomegalovirus infection. The overall study: In public TCR beta signatures, there were indications of both CMV infection and matching HLA type.

The trim removed 6 bases at V and 3 bases at J, leaving 8 bases unmatched. From germline, CDR1 is KGHSH and CDR2 LQKENI. The CDR3 consists of 14 residues. Study-wide results and limits: Predominance within the ex vivo response was attributable to HLA-C-restricted CMV-specific TCR beta clonotypes. Public TCR beta family frequency separated CMV-and-HLA carriers, including in an independent cohort.

TCRdb reprocessed the reads via MiXCR and lists one record per CDR3 protein. The table shows 250,000 to 350,000 distinct CDR3 sequences, with more than 20% occurring only once. A word on this clonotype: The antigen remains unidentified.

The rearrangement uses TRBV18 and TRBJ2-7; TRBD1 matches at 7 bases. The sequencing sample was made of PBMCs. This clonotype originated in a human donor in good health (CMV status not recorded). Some clones in this sample may be carry-over from other donors' samples. This chain's CDR3 is CASSPGQEIYEQYF. DNA of the CDR3: TGTGCCAGCTCGCCTGGACAGGAGATCTACGAGCAGTACTTC.